This T cell receptor (beta chain) came from a study of blood T cells in healthy people across ages. Study context: Template switching captured about one barcoded beta molecule per two T cells.

A second PCR of roughly 7 to 11 cycles used a sample-barcoded 5' primer and a J-beta primer mix. TCRdb used MiXCR to reprocess the 5' RACE reads, holding one entry per CDR3 protein. This sample carries over a million distinct CDR3 sequences, 35% to 55% of them seen once, and the ten largest clones take 18%. Trimming took 2 bases from V and 8 from J, leaving 6 bases between them. The germline CDR1 and CDR2 sequences are MNHNY and SVGAGI (reference sequence). The CDR3 length is 11 residues. This clonotype was counted a few times. The receptor was derived from a woman in her sixties or seventies in good health. What was sequenced was blood. The V and J genes are TRBV6-6 and TRBJ2-5; D uncertain. The CDR3 sequence is CASSYGATQYF. DNA of the CDR3: TGTGCCAGCAGTTACGGAGCTACCCAGTACTTC.